Each of the 15 T cell receptor beta chains below was sequenced from the same sample in a study of blood T cell repertoires in COVID-19. The assay was immunoSEQ multiplex PCR, and TCRdb's table has in-frame clones only and misses some. The data hold 200,000 or so clones, with roughly 79% observed a single time. The sample was peripheral blood. The source is a man between 60 and 70 years old with active or convalescent COVID-19.

The chain couples TRBV5-1 to TRBJ2-7; no clear D. Germline V gene sequence: CDR1 SGHRS, CDR2 YFSETQ. The ends were cut back, 0 bases at V and 3 bases at J, with 10 bases in the middle. CDR3 length equals 14 residues. The CDR3 DNA is TGCGCCAGCAGCTTGGATCAGCGCCGCTACGAGCAGTACTTC. Protein sequence: CASSLDQRRYEQYF.

This clone was observed a few times. The chain recombines TRBV27 with TRBJ2-2; D not resolved. V dropped 3 bases and J dropped 0 bases, with 8 bases sitting between them. The CDR3 length is 15 residues. Germline CDR1 and CDR2: MNHEY and SMNVEV (reference sequence). This CDR3 reads CASSFTYSNTGELFF. The CDR3, as DNA: TGTGCCAGCAGTTTTACCTACTCGAACACCGGGGAGCTGTTTTTT.

This chain connects TRBV28 to TRBJ2-5, with D possibly TRBD1 on 5 matching bases. CDR1 is MDHEN, CDR2 SYDVKM, per germline. This CDR3 has 14 amino acids. V dropped 7 bases and J dropped 2 bases, with 14 bases sitting between them. CDR3 in amino acids: CASTDRTGQETQYF. CDR3 nucleotide sequence: TGTGCCAGCACCGACCGCACAGGACAAGAGACCCAGTACTTC.

The rearrangement links TRBV29-1 to TRBJ1-3; D call uncertain. Deletions cut 3 bases from V and 0 bases from J, with 9 bases between. Germline CDR1 reads SQVTM; CDR2 reads ANQGSEA. This CDR3 region has 14 residues. The CDR3 region has the DNA TGCAGCGTTGATTCGGGTGGCTCTGGAAACACCATATATTTT. Residues: CSVDSGGSGNTIYF.

The genes are TRBV4-1 and TRBJ2-7, with D possibly matching TRBD2 (5 bases). Germline lookup yields CDR1 MGHRA and CDR2 YSYEKL. This CDR3 comprises 14 residues. Trimming removed 1 base from V and 0 bases from J, with 7 bases in between. The CDR3 DNA follows: TGCGCCAGCAGCCAAGGTCGGGGCTCCTACGAGCAGTACTTC. It encodes CASSQGRGSYEQYF.

V and J are TRBV5-8 and TRBJ1-1; 9 bases agree with TRBD1. V was clipped by 4 bases and J by 5 bases; unmatched bases: 6. CDR1 and CDR2 (germline): SGHTS, YDEGEE. There are 14 residues in the CDR3. The CDR3 DNA is TGTGCCAGCAGCAGGAGACAGGGGGGGACTGAAGCTTTCTTT. Residues: CASSRRQGGTEAFF.

The genes are TRBV5-1 and TRBJ2-2; tentative D call: TRBD1 (6 bases). The CDR3 spans 15 residues. CDR1 and CDR2 (germline): SGHRS, YFSETQ. The V gene lost 1 base and the J gene lost 3 bases, with 10 bases spanning the gap. CDR3 residues: CASSLLTGHTGELFF. The CDR3 DNA sequence: TGCGCCAGCAGCTTGTTGACAGGCCACACCGGGGAGCTGTTTTTT.

The CDR3 here is CASRGGGGTTEAFF. Written as DNA, the CDR3 is TGTGCCAGCAGAGGGGGCGGGGGGACCACTGAAGCTTTCTTT. V and J are TRBV6-5 and TRBJ1-1; 7 bases line up with TRBD1. Looked up from germline, CDR1 is MNHEY and CDR2 is SVGAGI. CDR3 size: 14 residues. V trimming: 6 bases; J trimming: 4 bases; junction bases outside the gene matches: 8.

This chain joins TRBV20-1 and TRBJ1-1; 8 bases match TRBD1. CDR1 DFQATT and CDR2 SNEGSKA come from the germline V gene (reference sequence). The CDR3 length is 11 residues. The V segment lost 3 bases and the J segment 8 bases; nucleotides outside the gene matches: 2. CDR3 coding DNA: TGCAGTGCTAGGACAGGGGTGGAAGCTTTCTTT. It translates to CSARTGVEAFF.

The J gene is TRBJ1-1, the V gene TRBV6-5; 11 nucleotides agree with TRBD1. Looked up from germline, CDR1 is MNHEY and CDR2 is SVGAGI. V gave up 4 bases and J gave up 4 bases; unmatched junction bases: 2. CDR3 length: 14 residues. The CDR3 protein is CASSSGTGGTEAFF. The CDR3 DNA sequence: TGTGCCAGCAGTTCCGGGACAGGGGGCACTGAAGCTTTCTTT.

This clone was observed a handful of times. The chain uses TRBV19 and TRBJ1-1; no reliable D call. The CDR3 totals 12 residues. V dropped 10 bases and J dropped 5 bases, with 14 bases sitting between them. The germline gives CDR1 LNHDA, CDR2 SQIVND (reference sequence). CDR3 nucleotides: TGTGCCACCCCCTGGGCCTCAACTGAAGCTTTCTTT. This gives the protein CATPWASTEAFF.

This chain uses TRBV28 with TRBJ2-1; TRBD2 aligns across 7 bases. The CDR3 is made up of 15 amino acids. The germline V gene has CDR1 MDHEN and CDR2 SYDVKM. Losses at the gene ends were 7 bases for V and 7 bases for J; bases not matched to a gene: 13. The chain's CDR3 is CASNGAGAGVNEQFF. The CDR3 DNA sequence: TGTGCCAGCAACGGGGCTGGGGCGGGAGTAAATGAGCAGTTCTTC.

The chain employs TRBV5-1 and TRBJ2-3, with TRBD2 matching over 13 bases. The CDR3 extends over 14 amino acids. V was clipped by 4 bases and J by 7 bases; unmatched bases: 3. The V gene's germline CDR1 is SGHRS and CDR2 YFSETQ. CDR3 in DNA: TGCGCCAGCAGCCAAGGGACTAGCGGGAATACGCAGTATTTT. This translates into CASSQGTSGNTQYF.

The chain combines TRBV28 with TRBJ1-1; D unclear. The CDR3 is made up of 15 amino acids. The germline V gene encodes CDR1 MDHEN and CDR2 SYDVKM. Trimming removed 6 bases at V and 0 bases at J, with 14 bases between. Here the CDR3 DNA reads TGTGCCAGCAGGGATCCCACAGAGATGAACACTGAAGCTTTCTTT. The encoded protein is CASRDPTEMNTEAFF. The full variable domain, completed using reference TRBV28 and TRBJ1-1, is DVKVTQSSRYLVKRTGEKVFLECVQDMDHENMFWYRQDPGLGLRLIYFSYDVKMKEKGDIPEGYSVSREKKERFSLILESASTNQTSMYLCASRDPTEMNTEAFFGQGTRLTVV.

The chain joins TRBV4-2 to TRBJ1-1; perhaps TRBD1 as D (6 bases). Trimming removed 4 bases from V and 3 bases from J, with 12 bases in between. Germline V gene data show CDR1 as LGHNA and CDR2 as YNFKEQ. The CDR3 loop spans 14 amino acids. The CDR3, as DNA: TGTGCCAGCAGCCCAGATCAGGGGTACACTGAAGCTTTCTTT. This codes for CASSPDQGYTEAFF.